The rows below give T cell receptor beta chains drawn from one sample of a study of T-cell reconstitution after alpha-beta-depleted transplantation in children. MiXCR, applied by TCRdb to the PCR reads, yields one record per CDR3 protein. The sample contains 350,000 to 400,000 distinct CDR3 sequences, approximately 12% of which appear only once. Sequenced here: PBMCs, sampled from the stem cell graft. These receptors were collected from a human donor who donated a stem cell graft to a child with Fanconi anemia. CDR3s include the opening cysteine and the closing phenylalanine or tryptophan. Fields, in order: CDR3 protein, V gene, J gene.

CASSGPQLSTDTQYF	TRBV5-1	TRBJ2-3
CASSAESNEQFF	TRBV5-1	TRBJ2-1
CASSLALRGGGYTF	TRBV12-3/TRBV12-4	TRBJ1-2
CATSRWGEETQYF	TRBV6-1	TRBJ2-5
CASSPDLAGFEQFF	TRBV7-6	TRBJ2-1
CASTSPRGDRGNEQFF	TRBV12-3/TRBV12-4	TRBJ2-1
CASSQDGTGDNQPQHF	TRBV4-1	TRBJ1-5
CSARGARGLDYTF	TRBV20-1	TRBJ1-2
CASSLDSFPSYNEQFF	TRBV12-3/TRBV12-4	TRBJ2-1
CASRPRTVYEQFF	TRBV7-8	TRBJ2-1
CASSPSRDTGLLYGYTF	TRBV4-2	TRBJ1-2
CASSRSGTSGNTIYF	TRBV4-2	TRBJ1-3
CASSPRTGSNEQFF	TRBV12-3/TRBV12-4	TRBJ2-1
CASSSQGSSLSGANVLTF	TRBV12-3/TRBV12-4	TRBJ2-6
CASSHNSAYGYTF	TRBV4-3	TRBJ1-2
CASSSRWGQNEQFF	TRBV6-5	TRBJ2-1
CAWRGDITYEQYF	TRBV30	TRBJ2-7
CASSLDYRAVSEQFF	TRBV7-9	TRBJ2-1
CASSLEGRATEAFF	TRBV5-5	TRBJ1-1
CASRPVTSGGLNEQYF	TRBV6-2/TRBV6-3	TRBJ2-7
CASSLGLSEAFF	TRBV28	TRBJ1-1
CSAREARNTEDTQYF	TRBV20-1	TRBJ2-3
CASSVLTGLNTEAFF	TRBV7-6	TRBJ1-1
CASSLLGQANTGELFF	TRBV7-9	TRBJ2-2
CSAGGQGEETQYF	TRBV20-1	TRBJ2-5
CASSFGWTFGKNIQYF	TRBV12-3/TRBV12-4	TRBJ2-4
CASQWGNTGELFF	TRBV11-2	TRBJ2-2
CASSQGQGEGYEQYF	TRBV4-2	TRBJ2-7
CASSRRGGEQYF	TRBV6-2/TRBV6-3	TRBJ2-7
CASSFLTGRRGETQYF	TRBV5-1	TRBJ2-5
CASSAGALYNEQFF	TRBV9	TRBJ2-1
CASSQLTLNYGYTF	TRBV5-6	TRBJ1-2
CASRFSTDTQYF	TRBV10-1	TRBJ2-3
CASSQLAGGNEQFF	TRBV4-3	TRBJ2-1
CASTPKSSYNEQFF	TRBV7-9	TRBJ2-1
CASSLGRSVVSTQYF	TRBV4-3	TRBJ2-3
CASSQGVRATYNEQFF	TRBV4-3	TRBJ2-1
CAISESRQINEQFF	TRBV10-3	TRBJ2-1
CSAAGEGSYNEQFF	TRBV20-1	TRBJ2-1
CASSQRNQGYGYTF	TRBV3-1	TRBJ1-2
CASSTSDMIIGEQFF	TRBV6-2/TRBV6-3	TRBJ2-1
CASRQQGSNEKLFF	TRBV6-1	TRBJ1-4
CASGSSTLTPEAFF	TRBV5-6	TRBJ1-1
CASSPRDFWTNEQFF	TRBV5-6	TRBJ2-1
CASFTRNSGSYEQYF	TRBV18	TRBJ2-7
CATSGQKTAGELFF	TRBV24-1	TRBJ2-2
CASNSLQGTGELFF	TRBV11-2	TRBJ2-2
CATRPTGASYEQYF	TRBV15	TRBJ2-7
CASFEARGNTEAFF	TRBV2	TRBJ1-1
CSFFRGAGGQETQYF	TRBV20-1	TRBJ2-5
CASSLVGRAGNTIYF	TRBV5-6	TRBJ1-3
CATSDPDRSEQFF	TRBV24-1	TRBJ2-1
CASSSRGQVEQFF	TRBV13	TRBJ2-1
CASSLGSRRHEQFF	TRBV7-2	TRBJ2-1
CASSPGGTHNTEAFF	TRBV18	TRBJ1-1
CASSSAPTSGGADEQFF	TRBV28	TRBJ2-1
CASSVDGDEQYF	TRBV9	TRBJ2-7
CASSPSGRGNTGELFF	TRBV12-3/TRBV12-4	TRBJ2-2
CGSSPELAGGTDTQYF	TRBV4-3	TRBJ2-3
CSVEGWDMTSTDTQYF	TRBV29-1	TRBJ2-3